The next 29 T cell receptor beta chains were all read from a single sample in a study of control samples from healthy donors and cancer patients. The table came from immunoSEQ multiplex PCR; TCRdb's copy has only in-frame clones and leaves some out. This sample carries about 130,000 clones, 85% to 95% of them seen once, and the ten largest clones take 12% to 15%. The sample was PBMCs. Receptors were obtained from a man aged 55 to 69 with colorectal cancer.

The V gene is TRBV7-9, the J gene TRBJ1-1, with 7 bases that match TRBD1. The CDR3 extends over 15 amino acids. Germline V lookup: CDR1 SEHNR, CDR2 FQNEAQ (reference sequence). The junction had 8 bases not matched to a gene; V was cut back by 1 base and J by 6 bases. The CDR3 sequence: CASSLVLQGDPEAFF. The CDR3 DNA sequence: TGTGCCAGCAGCTTAGTTCTGCAGGGGGACCCTGAAGCTTTCTTT. The whole variable domain, remainder taken from reference TRBV7-9 and TRBJ1-1, is DTGVSQNPRHKITKRGQNVTFRCDPISEHNRLYWYRQTLGQGPEFLTYFQNEAQLEKSRLLSDRFSAERPKGSFSTLEIQRTEQGDSAMYLCASSLVLQGDPEAFFGQGTRLTVV.

The J gene is TRBJ1-1, the V gene TRBV18; no clear D gene. Germline-derived CDR1 and CDR2 are KGHSH and LQKENI. V was cut by 4 bases and J by 4 bases, with 10 bases left in between. This CDR3 contains 13 residues. CDR3 DNA sequence: TGTGCCAGCTCACAGGGCAGAGGCACTGAAGCTTTCTTT. As protein: CASSQGRGTEAFF.

This chain joins TRBV5-1 and TRBJ1-2; D remains unclear. The germline gives CDR1 SGHRS, CDR2 YFSETQ. The V end was cut by 1 base, the J end by 8 bases, with 12 bases between. This CDR3 spans 13 amino acids. CDR3 nucleotide sequence: TGCGCCAGCAGCTTGACGGCTCCGGGGGGCTACACCTTC. It encodes CASSLTAPGGYTF.

The V call is TRBV15, the J call TRBJ1-6; the D gene is possibly TRBD1 (5 bases). Trimming left V 5 bases short and J 8 bases short, with 16 bases between. CDR3 length equals 15 residues. Germline V lookup: CDR1 LNHNV, CDR2 YYDKDF (reference sequence). As DNA, the CDR3 is TGTGCCACCAGCCCCCGGGATGGGACCCATTCACCCCTCCACTTT. Its protein is CATSPRDGTHSPLHF.

The genes are TRBV19 and TRBJ2-6; D may be TRBD1 or TRBD2 (6 bases each). Trimming took 1 base from V and 1 from J, leaving 8 bases between them. Germline lookup yields CDR1 LNHDA and CDR2 SQIVND (reference sequence). CDR3 length: 16 amino acids. The CDR3 DNA sequence: TGTGCCAGTAGTATAGGGAGGGGGTCTGGGGCCAACGTCCTGACTTTC. Its translation: CASSIGRGSGANVLTF.

This sequence joins TRBV7-9 and TRBJ2-3; 8 bases align to TRBD2. The CDR3 length is 15 residues. The germline V gene has CDR1 SEHNR and CDR2 FQNEAQ (reference sequence). The ends lost 5 bases at V and 2 bases at J; junction bases unmatched: 6. CDR3 nucleotides: TGTGCCAGCAGCAAGGAGCGGGGGAACACAGATACGCAGTATTTT. Translation gives CASSKERGNTDTQYF.

The chain carries TRBV4-1 and TRBJ2-7, with 7 nucleotides matching TRBD1. Germline V gene sequence: CDR1 MGHRA, CDR2 YSYEKL. This CDR3 is 15 amino acids long. With V trimmed by 1 base and J by 5 bases, 8 bases remained unmatched. The CDR3: CASSQGDRDFDEQYF. CDR3 DNA sequence: TGCGCCAGCAGCCAAGGGGACAGAGACTTCGACGAGCAGTACTTC.

DNA for the CDR3: TGTGCCAGCAGCTTCGCGCTCACCGGGGAGCTGTTTTTT. This codes for CASSFALTGELFF. V gene TRBV7-9 combines with J gene TRBJ2-2; D unresolved. Germline CDR1 and CDR2: SEHNR and FQNEAQ (reference sequence). The CDR3 spans 13 residues. Trimming took off 3 bases at V and 4 bases at J, with 6 bases between the two ends.

The chain recombines TRBV24-1 with TRBJ2-3; 9 bases agree with TRBD1. Trimming cost V 3 bases and J 1 base; bases outside gene matches: 4. Germline CDR1 KGHDR, CDR2 SFDVKD. This CDR3 contains 16 residues. Written as DNA, the CDR3 is TGTGCCACCAGTGATCCCCGGGACAGGGGCACAGATACGCAGTATTTT. Residues: CATSDPRDRGTDTQYF.

V gene TRBV29-1 combines with J gene TRBJ1-1; 9 bases map to TRBD1. The CDR3 loop spans 13 amino acids. Germline values: CDR1 SQVTM, CDR2 ANQGSEA. Trimming at V came to 3 bases and at J to 4 bases, leaving 3 bases not matched to a gene. Here the CDR3 DNA reads TGCAGCGTTGAGCAGACAGGGGGCACTGAAGCTTTCTTT. Translation gives CSVEQTGGTEAFF.

This chain links TRBV27 with TRBJ2-7; D is unclear. CDR3 length: 13 residues. V dropped 4 bases and J dropped 5 bases, with 12 bases sitting between them. Germline lookup yields CDR1 MNHEY and CDR2 SMNVEV (reference sequence). Written as DNA, the CDR3 is TGTGCCAGCAGTTCGGGTTGGCCGAACGAGCAGTACTTC. Residues: CASSSGWPNEQYF.

This chain connects TRBV7-2 to TRBJ1-2, with a possible D match to TRBD1 (6 bases). The V end was cut by 5 bases, the J end by 7 bases, with 17 bases between. The CDR3 covers 14 residues. In germline, CDR1 is SGHTA, CDR2 FQGNSA. In DNA, the CDR3 is TGTGCCAGCAGCCCGCTTGCACAGGGAGTTGGCTACACCTTC. This codes for CASSPLAQGVGYTF.

This clone was recorded a few times. The V call is TRBV14, the J call TRBJ1-6; 7 bases line up with TRBD1. The ends lost 0 bases at V and 8 bases at J; junction bases unmatched: 7. The CDR3 loop spans 16 amino acids. The germline gives CDR1 SGHDN, CDR2 FVKESK. The CDR3 sequence is CASSQEVDRVHSPLHF. In nucleotides, the CDR3 is TGTGCCAGCAGCCAAGAGGTCGACAGGGTCCATTCACCCCTCCACTTT. The full variable domain, with the rest looked up from reference TRBV14 and TRBJ1-6, is EAGVTQFPSHSVIEKGQTVTLRCDPISGHDNLYWYRRVMGKEIKFLLHFVKESKQDESGMPNNRFLAERTGGTYSTLKVQPAELEDSGVYFCASSQEVDRVHSPLHFGNGTRLTVT.

This clone was recorded only once. The V call is TRBV29-1, the J call TRBJ2-5, with TRBD1 identical over 7 bases. Germline V CDR1 and CDR2: SQVTM, ANQGSEA. V lost 8 bases to trimming and J lost 2 bases; unmatched junction nucleotides: 11. This CDR3 region has 14 residues. The CDR3 sequence is CSTPGGQVQETQYF. For the CDR3, the DNA is TGCAGCACACCAGGTGGACAGGTACAAGAGACCCAGTACTTC.

This chain links TRBV6-5 with TRBJ2-5, with D possibly matching TRBD1 (6 bases). V gave up 5 bases and J gave up 4 bases, with 17 bases separating them. There are 15 residues in the CDR3. Germline loops: CDR1 MNHEY, CDR2 SVGAGI. CDR3 residues: CASSLQTGLTETQYF. CDR3 DNA: TGTGCCAGCAGTCTCCAAACAGGGTTAACAGAGACCCAGTACTTC.

The chain uses TRBV19 and TRBJ2-6; D not resolved. CDR1 is LNHDA and CDR2 is SQIVND in the germline V gene (reference sequence). The CDR3 sequence is 16 residues long. The V and J ends lost 5 bases and 0 bases respectively, with 11 bases between them. The CDR3, as DNA: TGTGCCAGTAGTTCACAAGGCTACTCTGGGGCCAACGTCCTGACTTTC. This gives the protein CASSSQGYSGANVLTF.

This chain uses TRBV24-1 with TRBJ1-2; no clear D gene. The germline V and J ends were trimmed by 2 bases and 8 bases, with 8 bases remaining between them. CDR1 is KGHDR, CDR2 SFDVKD, per germline. The CDR3 runs to 12 residues. CDR3 nucleotide sequence: TGTGCCACCAGTGATTGGAGTGGCGGCTACACCTTC. Residues: CATSDWSGGYTF.

CDR3 residues: CASSLYGANTEAFF. CDR3 in DNA: TGTGCCAGCAGCTTATACGGGGCAAACACTGAAGCTTTCTTT. This chain connects TRBV6-5 to TRBJ1-1; maybe TRBD1 (5 bases). The CDR3 covers 14 residues. The germline CDR1 and CDR2 sequences are MNHEY and SVGAGI. The V end was cut by 6 bases, the J end by 2 bases, with 13 bases between.

The chain combines TRBV14 with TRBJ1-2, with 8 bases matching TRBD1. The trim removed 6 bases at V and 1 base at J, leaving 7 bases unmatched. Germline-derived CDR1 and CDR2 are SGHDN and FVKESK. This CDR3 is built from 15 residues. The DNA of the CDR3 is TGTGCCAGCAGGTTGACAGGGGAAAATAACTATGGCTACACCTTC. Amino acid sequence: CASRLTGENNYGYTF.

The chain joins TRBV7-8 to TRBJ2-1; 13 bases are shared with TRBD2. Trimming took 4 bases from V and 6 from J; bases not matched to a gene: 9. The CDR3 runs 17 residues. Germline-derived CDR1 and CDR2 are SGHVS and FQNEAQ. The CDR3 here is CASSSVPTSGGANEQFF. The CDR3 nucleotides are TGTGCCAGCAGCTCCGTCCCCACTAGCGGGGGGGCCAATGAGCAGTTCTTC. Based on the CDR3 plus reference TRBV7-8 and TRBJ2-1, the full variable domain is GAGVSQSPRYKVAKRGQDVALRCDPISGHVSLFWYQQALGQGPEFLTYFQNEAQLDKSGLPSDRFFAERPEGSVSTLKIQRTQQEDSAVYLCASSSVPTSGGANEQFFGPGTRLTVL.

CDR3 sequence reads: CASSRQGYEQYF. In DNA form, the CDR3 reads TGTGCCAGCAGCCGACAGGGCTACGAGCAGTACTTC. V gene TRBV3-1 (or the pseudogene TRBV3-2) combines with J gene TRBJ2-7, with TRBD1 identical over 7 bases. CDR1 LGHDT and CDR2 YNNKEL come from the germline V gene (reference sequence). This CDR3 region has 12 residues. J lost 3 bases, V lost 4 bases, and 0 bases had no gene match.

The chain has TRBV5-1 and TRBJ2-3; D is tentatively TRBD1 or TRBD2 (5 bases each). Trimming removed 3 bases at V and 2 bases at J, with 10 bases between. The CDR3 totals 14 residues. Germline lookup yields CDR1 SGHRS and CDR2 YFSETQ. The CDR3 bases are TGCGCCAGCAGCTACCCCGGGGCCACAGATACGCAGTATTTT. Translated, it gives CASSYPGATDTQYF.

CDR3 sequence: CSVGQDRTGNTEAFF. DNA for the CDR3: TGCAGCGTTGGACAGGACAGAACGGGGAACACTGAAGCTTTCTTT. V and J are TRBV29-1 and TRBJ1-1; TRBD1 is a possible D gene (6 bases). CDR1 is SQVTM and CDR2 is ANQGSEA in the germline V gene. Trimming stripped 4 bases from V and 1 base from J, with 16 bases between. This CDR3 is 15 amino acids long.

The rearrangement joins TRBV5-5 to TRBJ1-2; D ambiguous. The V gene lost 0 bases and the J gene lost 3 bases, with 12 bases spanning the gap. The CDR3 is made up of 15 amino acids. Germline assignment: CDR1 SGHKS and CDR2 YYEKEE (reference sequence). The CDR3 region is CASSLAPSGYYGYTF. The CDR3 coding sequence is TGTGCCAGCAGCTTGGCCCCCAGTGGATACTATGGCTACACCTTC.

This clone has a single count. The chain uses TRBV12-3 or TRBV12-4 and TRBJ2-1; D not certain. V lost 0 bases, J lost 11 bases, and 11 bases lay in between. The CDR3 length is 13 residues. The CDR3 here is CASSLATHSQQFF. CDR3 nucleotides: TGTGCCAGCAGTTTAGCGACTCATTCTCAGCAGTTCTTC.

The chain couples TRBV5-5 to TRBJ1-1; D is possibly TRBD1 (5 bases). CDR3 length: 13 amino acids. The germline V and J ends were trimmed by 6 bases and 1 base, with 10 bases remaining between them. Germline loops: CDR1 SGHKS, CDR2 YYEKEE (reference sequence). The CDR3 nucleotides are TGTGCCAGCACCGAGGGGAGGAACACTGAAGCTTTCTTT. Its translation is CASTEGRNTEAFF.

CDR3 coding DNA: TGTGCCAGCAGCGTAGGCTTCACTAGCGGGGGCGGGGAGACCCAGTACTTC. Its protein is CASSVGFTSGGGETQYF. This chain joins TRBV9 and TRBJ2-5, with TRBD2 matching over 11 bases. The CDR3 is 17 amino acids. Trimming removed 0 bases from V and 5 bases from J; junction bases left unmatched: 9. Germline CDR1 reads SGDLS; CDR2 reads YYNGEE.

This chain joins TRBV6-5 and TRBJ1-6, with D tentatively TRBD1 (6 bases). CDR1 is MNHEY and CDR2 is SVGAGI in the germline V gene. Trimming took off 4 bases at V and 4 bases at J, with 14 bases between the two ends. This CDR3 is 16 amino acids long. CDR3 sequence reads: CASSFSPDRYNSPLHF. For the CDR3, the DNA is TGTGCCAGCAGTTTTTCCCCGGACAGATATAATTCACCCCTCCACTTT.

The V call is TRBV4-1, the J call TRBJ2-7; D could derive from TRBD1 or TRBD2 (5 bases each). V shed 0 bases and J shed 5 bases, with 8 bases lying between them. CDR1 is MGHRA and CDR2 is YSYEKL in the germline V gene. The CDR3 covers 13 residues. In DNA form, the CDR3 reads TGCGCCAGCAGCCAAGATCGAGGGGACGAGCAGTACTTC. It translates to CASSQDRGDEQYF.